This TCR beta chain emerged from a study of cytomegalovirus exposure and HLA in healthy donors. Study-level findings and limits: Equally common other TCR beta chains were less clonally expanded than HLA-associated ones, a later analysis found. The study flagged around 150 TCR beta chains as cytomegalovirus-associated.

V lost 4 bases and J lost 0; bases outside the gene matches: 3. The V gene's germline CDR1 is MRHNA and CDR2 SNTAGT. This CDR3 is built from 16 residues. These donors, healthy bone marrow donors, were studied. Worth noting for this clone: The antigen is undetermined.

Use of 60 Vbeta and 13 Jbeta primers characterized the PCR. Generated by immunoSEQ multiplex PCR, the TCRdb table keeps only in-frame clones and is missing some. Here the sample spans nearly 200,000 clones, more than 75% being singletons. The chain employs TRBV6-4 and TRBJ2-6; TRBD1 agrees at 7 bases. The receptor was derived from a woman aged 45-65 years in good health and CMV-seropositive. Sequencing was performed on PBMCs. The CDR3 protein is CASSAGTVSGANVLTF. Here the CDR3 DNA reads TGTGCCAGCAGTGCCGGGACAGTCTCTGGGGCCAACGTCCTGACTTTC.